These T cell receptor beta chains were read from a single sample in a study of T cells expressing NK-cell markers. After re-calling the 5' RACE reads, TCRdb lists one entry per CDR3 protein, DNA absent. The table lists around 180,000 distinct CDR3 sequences, with around 20% in the top ten. The sample comprised blood T cells: a sorted CD56 or NKG2C T cell subset, CD4+ or CD8+ T cells, or bulk PBMC T cells (not recorded which). These receptor sequences come from a man aged 18-75 years in good health. The CDR3 runs from the conserved cysteine through the conserved F or W. The order of the fields is clone size, V gene, J gene, CDR3 protein. Not every row has a clone size; where given, it reads once, few, many or a size class.

>NA|TRBV20-1|TRBJ2-1
CSARDQTGATTRRGGRYNEQFF
>NA|TRBV5-6|TRBJ2-2
CASSSGPGAGELFF
>NA|TRBV9|TRBJ2-7
CASSVGVQGVYEQYF
>NA|TRBV19|TRBJ2-7
CASSRDITYEQYF
>medium-sized|TRBV2|TRBJ2-1
CASSGSSGGYYNEQFF
>NA|TRBV7-9|TRBJ2-1
CASSLHEGGGKQFF
>NA|TRBV19|TRBJ1-5
CASSVVWGYSNQPQHF
>NA|TRBV5-4|TRBJ2-3
CASSLEAMGADTQYF
>NA|TRBV7-6|TRBJ1-1
CASSEGQTATEAFF
>NA|TRBV2|TRBJ2-1
CASSEQDRWPPTMRISYNEQFF
>NA|TRBV27|TRBJ2-1
CASSPIGGDGPGEQFF
>NA|TRBV27|TRBJ2-1
CASSTGGYEQFF
>NA|TRBV9|TRBJ1-1
CASSVTGASGAFF
>NA|TRBV9|TRBJ2-7
CASSESGTSSSYEQYF
>NA|TRBV24-1|TRBJ2-1
CATSDLPPTTHSYNEQFF
>NA|TRBV19|TRBJ2-3
CASSMGGVTDTQYF
>NA|TRBV12-3/TRBV12-4|TRBJ1-1
CASSWYVSEAFF
>NA|TRBV7-8|TRBJ2-3
CASSSLTGYTDTQYF
>NA|TRBV7-9|TRBJ1-1
CASSWPEGMNTEAFF
>NA|TRBV28|TRBJ2-7
CASSFGTALGEQYF
>NA|TRBV29-1|TRBJ1-1
CSVSPDYNTEAFF
>NA|TRBV20-1|TRBJ2-7
CSARDARGHSYEQYF
>NA|TRBV25-1|TRBJ1-1
CASGGKQGLVGAFF
>NA|TRBV29-1|TRBJ2-5
CSVEDNRGVVIVETQYF
>NA|TRBV27|TRBJ1-2
CASSLNSGAMSGYTF
>NA|TRBV19|TRBJ2-1
CASSIGGQGHYEQFF
>NA|TRBV13|TRBJ2-1
CASSRDRNNNEQFF
>NA|TRBV24-1|TRBJ2-1
CATSDSRAHNEQFF
>NA|TRBV7-9|TRBJ1-2
CASSLGPGLYGYTF
>NA|TRBV11-2|TRBJ2-7
CASSLTGQGGPGSYEQYF
>NA|TRBV7-8|TRBJ2-7
CASSLPPGGTSYEQYF
>NA|TRBV2|TRBJ2-7
CASSAKAGGGYEQYF
>NA|TRBV3-1|TRBJ2-5
CASSRFTETQYF
>NA|TRBV20-1|TRBJ2-3
CSATLGTGGADTQYF
>NA|TRBV5-6|TRBJ2-1
CASSPGASGGAGEQFF
>NA|TRBV11-2|TRBJ2-5
CASSRGQGRGETQYF
>NA|TRBV6-1|TRBJ1-6
CASSRDSNSPLHF
>NA|TRBV28|TRBJ1-2
CASSQPTPGVGGYTF
>NA|TRBV6-5|TRBJ1-2
CASSSDRVKHYGYTF
>NA|TRBV4-2|TRBJ1-6
CASSQEGYALHF
>NA|TRBV20-1|TRBJ1-5
CSARDYTPNQPQHF
>NA|TRBV9|TRBJ2-3
CASSGIGSSGYTQYF
>NA|TRBV7-6|TRBJ2-5
CASSLGGIPQETQYF
>NA|TRBV27|TRBJ2-7
CASSFGTRGVYEQYF
>NA|TRBV9|TRBJ2-7
CASSVGGAGGYEQYF
>NA|TRBV27|TRBJ1-1
CASGKTGGTPEAFF
>NA|TRBV3-1|TRBJ2-1
CASSQDWSGGAGEQFF
>NA|TRBV6-1|TRBJ2-2
CASRMGLAGGIANTGELFF
>NA|TRBV9|TRBJ2-7
CASSPPRDTYEQYF
>NA|TRBV12-3/TRBV12-4|TRBJ2-2
CATGDSNTGELFF
>NA|TRBV12-3/TRBV12-4|TRBJ2-2
CASSLWGTGGLTGELFF
>NA|TRBV6-5|TRBJ2-5
CASYRWAREWDRETQYF
>NA|TRBV5-1|TRBJ2-4
CASSLARPLFDIQYF